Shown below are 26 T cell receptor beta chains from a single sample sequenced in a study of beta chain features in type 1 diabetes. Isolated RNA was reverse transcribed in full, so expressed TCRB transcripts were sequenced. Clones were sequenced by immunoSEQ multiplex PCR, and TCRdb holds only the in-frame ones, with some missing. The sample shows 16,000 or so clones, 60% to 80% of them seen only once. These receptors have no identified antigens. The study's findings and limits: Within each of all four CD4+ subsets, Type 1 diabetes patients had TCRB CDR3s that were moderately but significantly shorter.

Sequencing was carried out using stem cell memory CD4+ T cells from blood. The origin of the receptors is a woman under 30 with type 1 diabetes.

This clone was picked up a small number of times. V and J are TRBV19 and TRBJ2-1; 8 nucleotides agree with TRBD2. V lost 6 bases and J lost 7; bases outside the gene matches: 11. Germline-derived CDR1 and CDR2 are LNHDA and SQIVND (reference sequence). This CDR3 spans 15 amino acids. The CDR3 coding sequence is TGTGCCAGTAGCCACTCGGCTAGCGGGCAGAATGAGCAGTTCTTC. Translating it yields CASSHSASGQNEQFF.

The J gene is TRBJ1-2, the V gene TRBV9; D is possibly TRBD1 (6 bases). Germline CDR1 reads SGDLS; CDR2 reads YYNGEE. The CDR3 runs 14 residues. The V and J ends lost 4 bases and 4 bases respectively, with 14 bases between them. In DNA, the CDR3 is TGTGCCAGCAGCCCTACGACAGGAACCTATGGCTACACCTTC. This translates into CASSPTTGTYGYTF. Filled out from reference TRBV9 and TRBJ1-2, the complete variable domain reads DSGVTQTPKHLITATGQRVTLRCSPRSGDLSVYWYQQSLDQGLQFLIQYYNGEERAKGNILERFSAQQFPDLHSELNLSSLELGDSALYFCASSPTTGTYGYTFGSGTRLTVV.

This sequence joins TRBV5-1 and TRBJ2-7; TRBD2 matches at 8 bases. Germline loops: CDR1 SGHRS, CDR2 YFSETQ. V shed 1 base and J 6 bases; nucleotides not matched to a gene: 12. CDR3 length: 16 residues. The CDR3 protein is CASSLSPGGSFIEQYF. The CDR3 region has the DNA TGCGCCAGCAGCTTGTCACCGGGAGGGTCCTTTATCGAGCAGTACTTC.

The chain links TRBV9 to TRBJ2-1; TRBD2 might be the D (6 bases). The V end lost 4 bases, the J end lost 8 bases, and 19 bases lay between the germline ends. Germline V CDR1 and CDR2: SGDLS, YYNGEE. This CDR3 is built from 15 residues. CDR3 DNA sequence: TGTGCCAGCAGCCTTCGGGGACTCCGCCGGGATGAGCAGTTCTTC. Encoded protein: CASSLRGLRRDEQFF.

CDR3 sequence: CASSPRTSGWYNEQFF. As DNA, the CDR3 is TGTGCCAGCAGCCCCCGGACTAGCGGTTGGTACAATGAGCAGTTCTTC. J is TRBJ2-1 and V is TRBV5-8; 10 nucleotides match TRBD2. This CDR3 is 16 amino acids long. With 4 bases clipped from V and 4 bases from J, the junction kept 8 bases outside the gene matches. Germline CDR1 reads SGHTS; CDR2 reads YDEGEE.

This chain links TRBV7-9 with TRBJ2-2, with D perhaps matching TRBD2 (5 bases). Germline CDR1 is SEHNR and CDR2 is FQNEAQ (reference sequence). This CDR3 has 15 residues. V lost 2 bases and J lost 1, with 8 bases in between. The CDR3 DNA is TGTGCCAGCAGCTTAAGTCGGGGGAACACCGGGGAGCTGTTTTTT. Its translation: CASSLSRGNTGELFF.

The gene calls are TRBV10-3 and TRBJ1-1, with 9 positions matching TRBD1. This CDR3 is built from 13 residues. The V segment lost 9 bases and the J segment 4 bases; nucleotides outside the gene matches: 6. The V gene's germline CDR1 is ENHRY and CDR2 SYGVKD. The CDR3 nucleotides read TGTGCCATTACAGGGGGCGTTGGCACTGAAGCTTTCTTT. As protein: CAITGGVGTEAFF.

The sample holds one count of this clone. The DNA for the CDR3 is TGTGCCAGCAGCGTCACAGTAAACACTGAAGCTTTCTTT. Protein product: CASSVTVNTEAFF. The chain couples TRBV7-9 to TRBJ1-1; no firm D call. Germline V CDR1 and CDR2: SEHNR, FQNEAQ (reference sequence). The V end was cut by 5 bases, the J end by 2 bases, with 9 bases between. This CDR3 comprises 13 residues. The variable domain in full, with the rest retrieved from reference TRBV7-9 and TRBJ1-1, is DTGVSQNPRHKITKRGQNVTFRCDPISEHNRLYWYRQTLGQGPEFLTYFQNEAQLEKSRLLSDRFSAERPKGSFSTLEIQRTEQGDSAMYLCASSVTVNTEAFFGQGTRLTVV.

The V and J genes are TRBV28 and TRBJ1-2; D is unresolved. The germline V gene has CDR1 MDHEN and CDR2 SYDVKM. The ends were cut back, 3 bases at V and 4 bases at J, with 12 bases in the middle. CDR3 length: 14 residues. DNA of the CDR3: TGTGCCAGCAGTTTGGGCCCGGCGACCTATGGCTACACCTTC. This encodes CASSLGPATYGYTF.

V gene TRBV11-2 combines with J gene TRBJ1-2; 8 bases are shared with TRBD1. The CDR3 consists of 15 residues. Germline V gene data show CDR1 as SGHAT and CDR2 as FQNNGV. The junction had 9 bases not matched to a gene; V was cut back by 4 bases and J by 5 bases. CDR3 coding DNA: TGTGCCAGCAGCTCCCCCAGGGGGCGATGGTATGGCTACACCTTC. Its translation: CASSSPRGRWYGYTF. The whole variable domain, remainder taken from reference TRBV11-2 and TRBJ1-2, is EAGVAQSPRYKIIEKRQSVAFWCNPISGHATLYWYQQILGQGPKLLIQFQNNGVVDDSQLPKDRFSAERLKGVDSTLKIQPAKLEDSAVYLCASSSPRGRWYGYTFGSGTRLTVV.

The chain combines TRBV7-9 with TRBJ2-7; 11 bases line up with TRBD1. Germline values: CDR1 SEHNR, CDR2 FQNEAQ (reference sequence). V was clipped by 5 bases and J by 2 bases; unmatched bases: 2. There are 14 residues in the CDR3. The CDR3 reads CASSPGQGAYEQYF. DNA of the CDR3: TGTGCCAGCAGCCCGGGACAGGGGGCCTACGAGCAGTACTTC. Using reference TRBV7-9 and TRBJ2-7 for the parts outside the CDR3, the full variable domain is DTGVSQNPRHKITKRGQNVTFRCDPISEHNRLYWYRQTLGQGPEFLTYFQNEAQLEKSRLLSDRFSAERPKGSFSTLEIQRTEQGDSAMYLCASSPGQGAYEQYFGPGTRLTVT.

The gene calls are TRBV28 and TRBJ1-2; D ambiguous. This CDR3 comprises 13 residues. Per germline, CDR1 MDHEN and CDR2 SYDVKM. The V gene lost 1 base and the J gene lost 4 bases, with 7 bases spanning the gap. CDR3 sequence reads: CASSLFKPYGYTF. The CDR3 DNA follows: TGTGCCAGCAGTTTATTCAAGCCCTATGGCTACACCTTC.

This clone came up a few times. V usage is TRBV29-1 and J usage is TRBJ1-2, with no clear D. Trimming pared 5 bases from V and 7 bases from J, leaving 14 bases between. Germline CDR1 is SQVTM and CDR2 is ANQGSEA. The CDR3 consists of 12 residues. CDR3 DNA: TGCAGCGTTCGTCAGGCTTTGGGTGGCTACACCTTC. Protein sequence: CSVRQALGGYTF.

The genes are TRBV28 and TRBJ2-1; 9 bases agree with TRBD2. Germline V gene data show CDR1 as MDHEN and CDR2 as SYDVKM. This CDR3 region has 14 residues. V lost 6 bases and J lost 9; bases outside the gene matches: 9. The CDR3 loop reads CASRGGRAYVEQFF. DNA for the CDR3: TGTGCCAGCAGAGGCGGGAGGGCCTACGTTGAGCAGTTCTTC.

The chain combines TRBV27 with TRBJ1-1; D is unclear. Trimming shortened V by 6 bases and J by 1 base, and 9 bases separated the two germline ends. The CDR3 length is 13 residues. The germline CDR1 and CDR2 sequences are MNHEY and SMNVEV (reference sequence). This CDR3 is CASRPRGNTEAFF. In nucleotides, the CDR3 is TGTGCCAGCAGACCCCGAGGGAACACTGAAGCTTTCTTT.

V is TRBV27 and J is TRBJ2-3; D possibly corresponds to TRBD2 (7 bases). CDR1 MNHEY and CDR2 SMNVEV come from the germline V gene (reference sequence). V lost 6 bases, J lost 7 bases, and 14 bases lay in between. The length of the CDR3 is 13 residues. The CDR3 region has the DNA TGTGCCAGCAGATTGCGGGGGCGGAATACGCAGTATTTT. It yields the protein CASRLRGRNTQYF.

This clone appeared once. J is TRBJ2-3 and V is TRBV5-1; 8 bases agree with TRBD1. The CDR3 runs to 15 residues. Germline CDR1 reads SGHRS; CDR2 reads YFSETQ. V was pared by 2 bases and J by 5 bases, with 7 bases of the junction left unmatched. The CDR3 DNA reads TGCGCCAGCAGCTTTCGGACAGGGTTTCAAGATACGCAGTATTTT. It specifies CASSFRTGFQDTQYF.

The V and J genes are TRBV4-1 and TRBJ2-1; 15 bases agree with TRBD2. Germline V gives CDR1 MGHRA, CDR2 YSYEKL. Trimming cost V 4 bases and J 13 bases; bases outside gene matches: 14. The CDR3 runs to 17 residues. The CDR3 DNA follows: TGCGCCAGCAGCCTTTATGCGACCGGGACTAGCGGGAGGTCCCAGTTCTTC. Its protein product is CASSLYATGTSGRSQFF.

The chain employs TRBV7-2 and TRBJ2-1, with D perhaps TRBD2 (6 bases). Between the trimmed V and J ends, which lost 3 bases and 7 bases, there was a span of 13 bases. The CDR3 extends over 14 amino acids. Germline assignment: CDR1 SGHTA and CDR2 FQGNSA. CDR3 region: CASSFDGRGNEQFF. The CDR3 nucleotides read TGTGCCAGCAGCTTCGACGGGAGAGGGAATGAGCAGTTCTTC.

DNA for the CDR3: TGTGCCAGCAGCTTAGTCTTGCGGGCTGGGGACGAGCAGTACTTC. It is translated as CASSLVLRAGDEQYF. The chain employs TRBV7-2 and TRBJ2-7; possible D gene TRBD2, 5 bases. This CDR3 has 15 amino acids. The V gene's germline CDR1 is SGHTA and CDR2 FQGNSA. V lost 1 base and J 5 bases, leaving 15 bases between the germline ends.

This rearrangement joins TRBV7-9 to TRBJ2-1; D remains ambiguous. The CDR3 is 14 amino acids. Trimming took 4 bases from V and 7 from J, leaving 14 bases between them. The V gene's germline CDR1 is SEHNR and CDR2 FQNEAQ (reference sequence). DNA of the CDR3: TGTGCCAGCAGCTCCCCATACACACCAAATGAGCAGTTCTTC. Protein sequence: CASSSPYTPNEQFF.

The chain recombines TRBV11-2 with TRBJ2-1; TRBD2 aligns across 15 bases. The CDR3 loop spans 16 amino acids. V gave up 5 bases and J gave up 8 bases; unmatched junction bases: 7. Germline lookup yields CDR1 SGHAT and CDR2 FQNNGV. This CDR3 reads CASSPRTSGRGDEQFF. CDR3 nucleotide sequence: TGTGCCAGCAGCCCCCGGACTAGCGGGAGGGGGGATGAGCAGTTCTTC. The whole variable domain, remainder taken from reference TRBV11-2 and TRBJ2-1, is EAGVAQSPRYKIIEKRQSVAFWCNPISGHATLYWYQQILGQGPKLLIQFQNNGVVDDSQLPKDRFSAERLKGVDSTLKIQPAKLEDSAVYLCASSPRTSGRGDEQFFGPGTRLTVL.

In DNA, the CDR3 is TGTGCCAGCAGCGCAGGACTAGCGGGGACCTACGAGCAGTACTTC. Protein product: CASSAGLAGTYEQYF. This chain connects TRBV9 to TRBJ2-7; 12 bases agree with TRBD2. This CDR3 spans 15 amino acids. The V segment lost 3 bases and the J segment 2 bases; nucleotides outside the gene matches: 3. Per germline, CDR1 SGDLS and CDR2 YYNGEE.

The CDR3 sequence: CASRTTVYSNQPQHF. CDR3 DNA: TGTGCCAGCAGGACGACAGTCTATAGCAATCAGCCCCAGCATTTT. The chain joins TRBV28 to TRBJ1-5; D may be TRBD1 (5 bases). Per the germline V gene, CDR1 is MDHEN and CDR2 is SYDVKM. This CDR3 spans 15 amino acids. Between the trimmed V and J ends, which lost 6 bases and 0 bases, there was a span of 12 bases.

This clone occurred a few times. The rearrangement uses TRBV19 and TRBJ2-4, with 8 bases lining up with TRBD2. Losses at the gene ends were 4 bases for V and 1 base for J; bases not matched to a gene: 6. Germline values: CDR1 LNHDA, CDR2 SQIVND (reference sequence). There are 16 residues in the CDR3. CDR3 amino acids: CASSRAGEVAKNIQYF. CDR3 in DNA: TGTGCCAGTAGTAGAGCGGGAGAGGTGGCCAAAAACATTCAGTACTTC.

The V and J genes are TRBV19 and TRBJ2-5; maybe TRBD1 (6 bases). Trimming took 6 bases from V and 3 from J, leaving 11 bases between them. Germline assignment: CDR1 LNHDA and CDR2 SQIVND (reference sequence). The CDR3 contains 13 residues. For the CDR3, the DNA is TGTGCCAGTAGCCCGGACAGTAAAGAGACCCAGTACTTC. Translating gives CASSPDSKETQYF.